This T cell receptor beta chain was documented in a study of radiotherapy plus CTLA-4 blockade in lung cancer. The germline CDR1 and CDR2 sequences are SGHTA and FQGNSA. V lost 3 bases, J lost 4 bases, and 6 bases lay in between. The length of the CDR3 is 12 residues. Clones were read by immunoSEQ multiplex PCR, and TCRdb kept only the in-frame ones, dropping some. The profile shows more than 55,000 clones, around 79% of them singletons. This clone was counted a few times. Patients with chemo-refractory metastatic non-small-cell lung cancer received focal radiation plus CTLA-4 blockade with ipilimumab.

This specimen consisted of peripheral blood, obtained from a patient treated with radiotherapy plus ipilimumab. The clonotype comes from a human donor with non-small cell lung cancer who had a complete response to radiotherapy plus ipilimumab. The chain combines TRBV7-2 with TRBJ1-1; D unclear. CDR3 region: CASSFSGTEAFF. CDR3 nucleotides: TGTGCCAGCAGCTTTAGCGGCACTGAAGCTTTCTTT.